A single sample is the source of the 18 T cell receptor beta chains below, sequenced in a study of blood T cell repertoires in COVID-19. Sequencing was performed with immunoSEQ multiplex PCR; in TCRdb, only in-frame clones are kept and a portion is missing. There are around 300,000 clones in the sample; around nine tenths occur only once, and 2% to 2.5% lies in the top ten. The specimen sequenced was peripheral blood. The source of these receptors is a man in his fifties with acute or convalescent COVID-19.

The chain uses TRBV18 and TRBJ1-5; D ambiguous. V lost 3 bases, J lost 3 bases, and 12 bases lay in between. The CDR3 loop spans 15 amino acids. The germline CDR1 and CDR2 sequences are KGHSH and LQKENI. CDR3: CASSPEGGSNQPQHF. In DNA, the CDR3 is TGTGCCAGCTCACCGGAGGGAGGATCCAATCAGCCCCAGCATTTT.

J is TRBJ2-3 and V is TRBV5-4; D gene uncertain. CDR1 is SGHNT, CDR2 YYREEE, per germline (reference sequence). Trimming took off 4 bases at V and 2 bases at J, with 14 bases between the two ends. The CDR3 covers 15 residues. The CDR3 sequence is CASSPENLYTDTQYF. CDR3 DNA: TGTGCCAGCAGCCCGGAGAACTTATACACAGATACGCAGTATTTT.

The CDR3 DNA follows: TGTGCCACCACGGAGGGGTATAACTATGGCTACACCTTC. As protein: CATTEGYNYGYTF. The V and J genes are TRBV19 and TRBJ1-2; a weak D match, TRBD1 (5 bases). The CDR3 has 13 residues. Trimming took off 10 bases at V and 1 base at J, with 13 bases between the two ends. CDR1 is LNHDA, CDR2 SQIVND, per germline (reference sequence). Variable domain in full (rest from reference TRBV19 and TRBJ1-2): DGGITQSPKYLFRKEGQNVTLSCEQNLNHDAMYWYRQDPGQGLRLIYYSQIVNDFQKGDIAEGYSVSREKKESFPLTVTSAQKNPTAFYLCATTEGYNYGYTFGSGTRLTVV.

The J gene is TRBJ2-7, the V gene TRBV6-2 or TRBV6-3; no definite D call. The CDR3 has 12 amino acids. The germline V gene encodes CDR1 MNHEY and CDR2 SVGEGT. Trimming took off 6 bases at V and 2 bases at J, with 8 bases between the two ends. Here the CDR3 DNA reads TGTGCCAGCAGCCCCCTTACCTACGAGCAGTACTTC. It yields the protein CASSPLTYEQYF.

The CDR3 sequence is CASSEETLGQYF. The CDR3 DNA sequence: TGTGCCAGCAGTGAAGAAACTCTTGGCCAGTACTTC. J is TRBJ2-5 and V is TRBV2; D call uncertain. The CDR3 is made up of 12 amino acids. Trimming shortened V by 1 base and J by 10 bases, and 10 bases separated the two germline ends. CDR1 is SNHLY, CDR2 FYNNEI, per germline.

The chain couples TRBV9 to TRBJ2-7, with 11 positions matching TRBD1. The V gene end was trimmed by 2 bases and the J gene end by 4 bases; junction bases not matched to a gene: 5. The CDR3 is made up of 15 amino acids. Germline loops: CDR1 SGDLS, CDR2 YYNGEE. CDR3: CASSVGTGGVYEQYF. The CDR3 nucleotides are TGTGCCAGCAGCGTTGGGACAGGGGGGGTGTACGAGCAGTACTTC.

The chain couples TRBV25-1 to TRBJ2-7; unclear D gene. Looked up from germline, CDR1 is MGHDK and CDR2 is SYGVNS. V was cut by 6 bases and J by 4 bases, with 10 bases left in between. This CDR3 spans 12 amino acids. The CDR3 is CASRNKDYEQYF. The CDR3 nucleotides are TGTGCCAGCAGAAACAAAGATTACGAGCAGTACTTC.

V gene TRBV6-5 combines with J gene TRBJ2-5; 7 bases agree with TRBD2. Germline V gene sequence: CDR1 MNHEY, CDR2 SVGAGI. The J segment lost 7 bases and the V segment lost 5 bases, leaving 7 bases of the junction unmatched. This CDR3 spans 13 amino acids. Written as DNA, the CDR3 is TGTGCCAGCAGTCCTAGCGGCCCAGGGACCCAGTACTTC. This translates into CASSPSGPGTQYF.

The chain links TRBV4-2 to TRBJ1-5; D not resolved. The CDR3 has 12 residues. Looked up from germline, CDR1 is LGHNA and CDR2 is YNFKEQ. V lost 3 bases and J 5 bases, leaving 5 bases between the germline ends. DNA for the CDR3: TGTGCCAGCAGCCATCCAGATCAGCCCCAGCATTTT. Translating it yields CASSHPDQPQHF.

The chain combines TRBV9 with TRBJ2-1; 9 bases align to TRBD2. Germline CDR1 SGDLS, CDR2 YYNGEE. The CDR3 is 16 amino acids. V was pared by 0 bases and J by 4 bases, with 5 bases of the junction left unmatched. This CDR3 is CASSVGERGEYNEQFF. The CDR3 DNA reads TGTGCCAGCAGCGTAGGAGAGCGGGGGGAATACAATGAGCAGTTCTTC. The whole variable domain, filled in from reference TRBV9 and TRBJ2-1, reads DSGVTQTPKHLITATGQRVTLRCSPRSGDLSVYWYQQSLDQGLQFLIQYYNGEERAKGNILERFSAQQFPDLHSELNLSSLELGDSALYFCASSVGERGEYNEQFFGPGTRLTVL.

CDR3 bases: TGTGCCCCCCCGGGGGGACAAGAGACCCAGTACTTC. Translated: CAPPGGQETQYF. The gene calls are TRBV9 and TRBJ2-5; 7 bases are a match to TRBD2. Germline CDR1 is SGDLS and CDR2 is YYNGEE. V lost 10 bases and J lost 2; bases outside the gene matches: 5. This CDR3 has 12 amino acids.

The chain is built from TRBV7-9 and TRBJ2-6; maybe TRBD1 (8 bases). CDR1 is SEHNR and CDR2 is FQNEAQ in the germline V gene (reference sequence). V was shortened by 5 bases and J by 0 bases, with 20 bases between the two germline ends. The CDR3 contains 19 residues. For the CDR3, the DNA is TGTGCCAGCAGCCAGGGGGGGACAGGATCTCTCTCTGGGGCCAACGTCCTGACTTTC. This translates into CASSQGGTGSLSGANVLTF.

This chain links TRBV15 with TRBJ1-2, with a possible D match to TRBD1 (5 bases). The CDR3 covers 13 residues. The V gene lost 5 bases and the J gene lost 2 bases, with 9 bases spanning the gap. CDR1 and CDR2 from the germline V gene are LNHNV and YYDKDF (reference sequence). As DNA, the CDR3 is TGTGCCACCAGCCCCGGACAAAACTATGGCTACACCTTC. Protein sequence: CATSPGQNYGYTF.

This sequence joins TRBV30 and TRBJ1-2; D might be TRBD1 (6 bases). This CDR3 comprises 13 residues. V lost 5 bases and J 8 bases, leaving 18 bases between the germline ends. Per the germline V gene, CDR1 is GTSNPN and CDR2 is SVGIG (reference sequence). The CDR3 here is CAWSTGFGRGYTF. The CDR3 DNA reads TGTGCCTGGTCGACAGGCTTTGGTAGGGGCTACACCTTC.

The rearrangement joins TRBV6-1 to TRBJ2-3; 9 bases map to TRBD2. Germline V CDR1 and CDR2: MNHNS, SASEGT. CDR3 length equals 15 residues. With V trimmed by 1 base and J by 7 bases, 6 bases remained unmatched. The CDR3 DNA reads TGTGCCAGCAGTGAAGGGCTAGCGGGGCCCTATACGCAGTATTTT. Translation gives CASSEGLAGPYTQYF.

The rearrangement joins TRBV12-5 to TRBJ2-5; D is possibly TRBD1 (6 bases). CDR1 and CDR2 (germline): LGHNT, FRNRAP. CDR3 size: 12 residues. The V end lost 6 bases, the J end lost 2 bases, and 7 bases lay between the germline ends. The CDR3 loop is CASGGAQETQYF. The CDR3 DNA reads as TGTGCTAGTGGGGGGGCGCAAGAGACCCAGTACTTC.

The genes are TRBV7-9 and TRBJ1-1; 7 bases fit TRBD1. Germline CDR1 reads SEHNR; CDR2 reads FQNEAQ (reference sequence). V shed 1 base and J 14 bases; nucleotides not matched to a gene: 7. This CDR3 is 12 amino acids long. This CDR3 is CASSLGGQNKFF. DNA of the CDR3: TGTGCCAGCAGCTTAGGGGGACAGAACAAATTCTTT.

The chain recombines TRBV29-1 with TRBJ1-1; 7 bases fit TRBD1. The length of the CDR3 is 14 residues. After removal of 7 bases from V and 1 base from J, the junction contained 9 bases not matched to a gene. CDR1 is SQVTM and CDR2 is ANQGSEA in the germline V gene. The DNA for the CDR3 is TGCAGCGGGAGGAGGGGGCCGGCGAACACTGAAGCTTTCTTT. Protein: CSGRRGPANTEAFF. Together with reference TRBV29-1 and TRBJ1-1, the CDR3 gives the full variable domain: SAVISQKPSRDICQRGTSLTIQCQVDSQVTMMFWYRQQPGQSLTLIATANQGSEATYESGFVIDKFPISRPNLTFSTLTVSNMSPEDSSIYLCSGRRGPANTEAFFGQGTRLTVV.